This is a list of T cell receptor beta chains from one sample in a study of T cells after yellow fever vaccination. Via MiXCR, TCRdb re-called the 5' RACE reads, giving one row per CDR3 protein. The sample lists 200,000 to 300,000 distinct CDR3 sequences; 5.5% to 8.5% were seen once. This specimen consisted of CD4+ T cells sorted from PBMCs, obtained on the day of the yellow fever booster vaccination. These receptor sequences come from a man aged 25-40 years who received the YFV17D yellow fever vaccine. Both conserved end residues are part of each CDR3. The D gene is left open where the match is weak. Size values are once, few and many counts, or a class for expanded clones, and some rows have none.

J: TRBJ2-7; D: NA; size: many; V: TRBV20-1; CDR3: CSARDEYGSYEQYF; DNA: TGCAGTGCTAGAGATGAGTATGGTTCGTACGAGCAGTACTTC
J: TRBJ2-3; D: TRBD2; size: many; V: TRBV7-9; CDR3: CASSVGTSGATDTQYF; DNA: TGTGCCAGCAGCGTGGGGACTAGCGGGGCCACAGATACGCAGTATTTT
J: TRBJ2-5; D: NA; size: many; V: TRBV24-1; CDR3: CATSRGGSQETQYF; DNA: TGTGCCACCAGCCGTGGGGGGAGCCAAGAGACCCAGTACTTC
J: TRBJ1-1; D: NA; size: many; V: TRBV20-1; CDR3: CSANQLNTEAFF; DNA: TGCAGTGCTAACCAGTTGAACACTGAAGCTTTCTTT
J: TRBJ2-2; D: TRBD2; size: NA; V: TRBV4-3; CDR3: CASSQEIAGVGELFF; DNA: TGCGCCAGCAGCCAGGAAATAGCGGGAGTCGGGGAGCTGTTTTTT
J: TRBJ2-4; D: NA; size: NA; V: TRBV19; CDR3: CASSMDILNIQYF; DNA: TGTGCCAGTAGTATGGACATTTTAAACATTCAGTACTTC
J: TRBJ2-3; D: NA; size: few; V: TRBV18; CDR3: CASSPDRRDTQYF; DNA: TGTGCCAGCTCACCAGACCGAAGGGATACGCAGTATTTT
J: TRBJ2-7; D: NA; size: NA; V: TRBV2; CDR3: CASSRGSQGEQYF; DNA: TGTGCCAGCAGTCGGGGCTCGCAGGGCGAGCAGTACTTC
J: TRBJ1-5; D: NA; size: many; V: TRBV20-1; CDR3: CSASSGDQPQHF; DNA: TGCAGTGCTAGCAGCGGGGATCAGCCCCAGCATTTT
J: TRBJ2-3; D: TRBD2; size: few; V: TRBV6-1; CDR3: CASKFSGRSDTQYF; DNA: TGTGCCAGCAAATTTAGCGGGAGGTCAGATACGCAGTATTTT
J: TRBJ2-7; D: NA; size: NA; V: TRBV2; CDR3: CASIQTGGSYEQYF; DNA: TGTGCCAGCATACAGACAGGCGGCTCCTACGAGCAGTACTTC
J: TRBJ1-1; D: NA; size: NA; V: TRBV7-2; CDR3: CASSPRGNRDGTEAFF; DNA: TGTGCCAGCAGCCCCCGCGGGAACAGGGATGGGACTGAAGCTTTCTTT
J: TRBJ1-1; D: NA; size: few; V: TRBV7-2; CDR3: CASSLYRVGTEAFF; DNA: TGTGCCAGCAGCTTATACAGGGTGGGCACTGAAGCTTTCTTT
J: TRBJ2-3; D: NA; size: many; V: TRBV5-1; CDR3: CASSLDEASTDTQYF; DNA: TGCGCCAGCAGCTTGGACGAAGCGAGCACAGATACGCAGTATTTT
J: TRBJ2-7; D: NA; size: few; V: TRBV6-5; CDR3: CASSYSRVASYEQYF; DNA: TGTGCCAGCAGTTACTCCAGGGTAGCATCCTACGAGCAGTACTTC
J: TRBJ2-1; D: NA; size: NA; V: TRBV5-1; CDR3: CASPLGRNNEQFF; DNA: TGCGCCAGCCCCCTTGGAAGGAATAATGAGCAGTTCTTC
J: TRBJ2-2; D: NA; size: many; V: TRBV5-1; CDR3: CASSLLLITGELFF; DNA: TGCGCCAGCAGCTTGCTACTGATTACCGGGGAGCTGTTTTTT
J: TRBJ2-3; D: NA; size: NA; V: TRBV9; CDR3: CASSSRQPEVDTQYF; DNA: TGTGCCAGCAGCTCCCGCCAGCCTGAAGTGGATACGCAGTATTTT
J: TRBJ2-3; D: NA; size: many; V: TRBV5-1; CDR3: CASSLDGTIASFTDTQYF; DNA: TGCGCCAGCAGCTTGGACGGGACCATAGCTTCGTTCACAGATACGCAGTATTTT
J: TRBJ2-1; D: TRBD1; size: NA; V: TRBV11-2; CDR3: CASSLDQGAWNEQFF; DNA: TGTGCCAGCAGCTTAGATCAGGGGGCCTGGAATGAGCAGTTCTTC
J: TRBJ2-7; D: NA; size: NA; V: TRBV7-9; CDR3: CASFSTSSYEQYF; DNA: TGTGCCAGCTTTTCCACGAGCTCCTACGAGCAGTACTTC
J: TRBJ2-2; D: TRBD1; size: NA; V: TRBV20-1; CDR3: CSAHDRAATGELFF; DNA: TGCAGTGCCCACGACAGGGCGGCCACCGGGGAGCTGTTTTTT
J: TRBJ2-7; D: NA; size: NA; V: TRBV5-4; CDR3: CASSLSGRNYEQYF; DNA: TGTGCCAGCAGCTTGTCCGGAAGGAACTACGAGCAGTACTTC
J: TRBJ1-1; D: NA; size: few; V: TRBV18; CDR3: CASSPSSNTEAFF; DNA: TGTGCCAGCTCACCGTCATCAAACACTGAAGCTTTCTTT
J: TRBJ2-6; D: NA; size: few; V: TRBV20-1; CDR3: CSASISGANVLTF; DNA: TGCAGTGCTTCCATCTCTGGGGCCAACGTCCTGACTTTC
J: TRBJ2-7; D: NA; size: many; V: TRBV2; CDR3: CASSLTGGYEQYF; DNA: TGTGCCAGCAGTCTAACAGGAGGCTACGAGCAGTACTTC
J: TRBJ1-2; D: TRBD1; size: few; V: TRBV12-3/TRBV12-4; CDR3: CASSLGGQGNYGYTF; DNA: TGTGCCAGCAGTTTGGGAGGACAGGGCAACTATGGCTACACCTTC
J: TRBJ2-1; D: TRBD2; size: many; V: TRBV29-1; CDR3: CSGFLAGGSYEQFF; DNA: TGCAGCGGGTTCCTAGCGGGGGGCTCTTATGAGCAGTTCTTC
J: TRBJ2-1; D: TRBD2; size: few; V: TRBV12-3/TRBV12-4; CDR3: CASSSWREGDNEQFF; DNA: TGTGCCAGCAGTTCGTGGCGGGAGGGAGACAATGAGCAGTTCTTC
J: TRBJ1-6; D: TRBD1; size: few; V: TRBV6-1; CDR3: CASMIGTDNSPLHF; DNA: TGTGCCAGCATGATCGGGACAGATAATTCACCCCTCCACTTT
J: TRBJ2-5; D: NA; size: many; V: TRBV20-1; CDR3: CSARQGQETQYF; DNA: TGCAGTGCTAGACAGGGGCAAGAGACCCAGTACTTC
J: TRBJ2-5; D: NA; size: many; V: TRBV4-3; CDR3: CASSQDLLTGRRETQYF; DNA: TGCGCCAGCAGCCAAGATTTGCTAACAGGGAGGAGGGAGACCCAGTACTTC
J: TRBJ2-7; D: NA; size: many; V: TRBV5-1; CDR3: CASANSGEEQYF; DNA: TGCGCCAGCGCTAATTCAGGGGAAGAGCAGTACTTC